This T cell receptor (beta chain) was retrieved from a study of shared clonotypes between healthy human individuals. On the study more broadly: Ranging from 18 to 49 in age, donors were a couple of women and a few men.

Study conclusions and caveats: It was anticipated that sequencing depth would influence how many clonotypes donors shared.

With respect to this clone: No antigen is known for it.

V was trimmed by 0 bases and J by 7 bases, leaving 16 bases between them. Per germline, CDR1 MNHEY and CDR2 SVGAGI. This CDR3 is 15 amino acids long. The table came from immunoSEQ multiplex PCR; TCRdb's copy has only in-frame clones and leaves some out. The table lists millions of clones, 90% to 95% of them singletons. Sequenced material: naive CD4+ T cells sorted from blood. Subset of the sample: CD45RA+ positively selected. This receptor was identified in a man aged 18-30 years in good health. The chain joins TRBV6-5 to TRBJ2-7; D may be TRBD1 or TRBD2 (5 bases each). The CDR3 DNA reads as TGTGCCAGCAGTTACTCGATAACCGGGGCGGGTGAGCAGTACTTC. It encodes CASSYSITGAGEQYF.